Listed below are T cell receptor beta chains from one sample, sequenced in a study of blood T cell repertoires in COVID-19. Libraries were prepared by immunoSEQ multiplex PCR; TCRdb keeps only in-frame clonotypes and omits some of them. The sample has about 90,000 clones; 80% to 90% are singletons. The sample comprised peripheral blood. The receptors were gathered from a man older than 75 with active or convalescent COVID-19. Each CDR3 is given with its conserved first and last residue. The D gene is left open where the match is weak. Not all rows give a size; the values are once, few, many and, for expanded clones, a class.

size | J | D | V | DNA | CDR3
- | TRBJ2-7 | TRBD2 | TRBV3-1/TRBV3-2 | TGTGCCAGCAGCCAAGTGTCAGTCGAGATCGGCGGGGGATCCTACGAGCAGTACTTC | CASSQVSVEIGGGSYEQYF
- | TRBJ1-1 | TRBD1 | TRBV19 | TGTGCCAGTAGTAAAGGACAGGGGAGGAACACTGAAGCTTTCTTT | CASSKGQGRNTEAFF
- | TRBJ1-2 | - | TRBV5-1 | TGCGCCAGCAGCTTGCGGGTGGGGGCTGCTGGCTACACCTTC | CASSLRVGAAGYTF
once | TRBJ1-5 | - | TRBV19 | TGTGCCAGTAGGGGCCCGTCCAGCAATCAGCCCCAGCATTTT | CASRGPSSNQPQHF
- | TRBJ1-1 | - | TRBV6-5 | TGTGCCAGCAGTTATCTGTCTCCAGGGTTAAACACTGAAGCTTTCTTT | CASSYLSPGLNTEAFF
- | TRBJ2-7 | - | TRBV28 | TGTGCCAGCAGTCCAGGGCCTTGGTACGAGCAGTACTTC | CASSPGPWYEQYF
- | TRBJ1-6 | - | TRBV7-8 | TGTGCCAGCAGCCGCGACAGAAGCTCCTATAATTCACCCCTCCACTTT | CASSRDRSSYNSPLHF
- | TRBJ2-1 | TRBD2 | TRBV6-2/TRBV6-3 | TGTGCCAGCAGTTCTCTGGGGCTAGCGGGAGGGGACTACAATGAGCAGTTCTTC | CASSSLGLAGGDYNEQFF
- | TRBJ1-2 | - | TRBV5-8 | TGTGCCAGCCAATACGGGACAAACTATGGCTACACCTTC | CASQYGTNYGYTF
- | TRBJ2-7 | TRBD1 | TRBV30 | TGTGCCTGGAGTCTGACAGGGCTCTCCTACGAGCAGTACTTC | CAWSLTGLSYEQYF
- | TRBJ2-2 | TRBD1 | TRBV2 | TGTGCCAGCTCCGGGACAGGAAACACCGGGGAGCTGTTTTTT | CASSGTGNTGELFF
few | TRBJ2-1 | TRBD1 | TRBV27 | TGTGCCAGCAGTTCCCGACAGGGATACAATGAGCAGTTCTTC | CASSSRQGYNEQFF
- | TRBJ2-3 | TRBD2 | TRBV9 | TGTGCCAGCAGCGTATTCGCGGGAGGGACAGATACGCAGTATTTT | CASSVFAGGTDTQYF
- | TRBJ1-2 | TRBD1 | TRBV10-3 | TGTGCCATCACCCGGACAGGGGATGGCTACACCTTC | CAITRTGDGYTF
- | TRBJ2-3 | TRBD2 | TRBV5-1 | TGCGCCAGCAGCTTGGGGACTAGCGGGAGCACAGATACGCAGTATTTT | CASSLGTSGSTDTQYF
- | TRBJ2-7 | - | TRBV3-1/TRBV3-2 | TGTGCCAGCAGCCAAAGCGGGACAAGCTACGAGCAGTACTTC | CASSQSGTSYEQYF